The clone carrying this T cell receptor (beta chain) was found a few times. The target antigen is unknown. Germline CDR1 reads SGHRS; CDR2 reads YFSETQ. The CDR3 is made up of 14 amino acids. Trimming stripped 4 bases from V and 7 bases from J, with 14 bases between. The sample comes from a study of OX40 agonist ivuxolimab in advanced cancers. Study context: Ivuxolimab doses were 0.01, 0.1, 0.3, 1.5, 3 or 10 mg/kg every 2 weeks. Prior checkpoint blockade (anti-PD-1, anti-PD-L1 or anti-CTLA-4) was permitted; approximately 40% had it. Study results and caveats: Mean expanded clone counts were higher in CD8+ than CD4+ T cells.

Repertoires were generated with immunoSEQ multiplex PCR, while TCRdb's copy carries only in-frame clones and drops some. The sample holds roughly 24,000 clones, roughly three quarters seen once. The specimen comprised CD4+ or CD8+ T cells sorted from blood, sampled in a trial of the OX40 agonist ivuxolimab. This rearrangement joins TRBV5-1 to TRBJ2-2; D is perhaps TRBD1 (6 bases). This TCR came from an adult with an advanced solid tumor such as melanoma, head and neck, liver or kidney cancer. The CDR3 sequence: CASSDYRDNGELFF. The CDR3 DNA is TGCGCCAGCAGCGACTACAGGGATAACGGGGAGCTGTTTTTT. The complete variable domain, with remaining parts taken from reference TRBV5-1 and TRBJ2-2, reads KAGVTQTPRYLIKTRGQQVTLSCSPISGHRSVSWYQQTPGQGLQFLFEYFSETQRNKGNFPGRFSGRQFSNSRSEMNVSTLELGDSALYLCASSDYRDNGELFFGEGSRLTVL.